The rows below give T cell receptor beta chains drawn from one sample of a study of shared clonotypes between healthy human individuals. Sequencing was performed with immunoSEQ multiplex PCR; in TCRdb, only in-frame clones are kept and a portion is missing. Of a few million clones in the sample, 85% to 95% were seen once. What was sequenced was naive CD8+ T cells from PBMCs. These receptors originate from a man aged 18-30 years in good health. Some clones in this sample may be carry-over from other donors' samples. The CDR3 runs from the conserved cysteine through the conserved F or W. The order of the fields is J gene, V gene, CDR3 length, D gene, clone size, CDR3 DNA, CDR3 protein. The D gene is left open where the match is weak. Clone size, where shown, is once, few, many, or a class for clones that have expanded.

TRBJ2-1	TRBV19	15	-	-	TGTGCCAGTGAGAAGACACCCCTGGCCTACAATGAGCAGTTCTTC	CASEKTPLAYNEQFF
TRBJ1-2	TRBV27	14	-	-	TGTGCCAGCAGCCATGGCGGGATCCAATATGGCTACACCTTC	CASSHGGIQYGYTF
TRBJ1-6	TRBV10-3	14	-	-	TGTGCCATCAACCCCGGGGGCCCTAATTCACCCCTCCACTTT	CAINPGGPNSPLHF
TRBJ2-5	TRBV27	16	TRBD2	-	TGTGCCAGCAGCATACTCGGGGGGGGAGGCCAAGAGACCCAGTACTTC	CASSILGGGGQETQYF
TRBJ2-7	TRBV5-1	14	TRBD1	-	TGCGCCAGCAGCCCGGGGACAGGGATGAATGAGCAGTACTTC	CASSPGTGMNEQYF
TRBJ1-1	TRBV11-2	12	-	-	TGTGCCAGCAGCCTCGGGGGGCTTGACGCTTTCTTT	CASSLGGLDAFF
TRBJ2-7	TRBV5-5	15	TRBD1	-	TGTGCCAGCAGCTTGGGTTTACAGGGGGGCTACGAGCAGTACTTC	CASSLGLQGGYEQYF
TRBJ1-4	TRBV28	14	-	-	TGTGCCAGCAATCCAGGGGCCTCTAATGAAAAACTGTTTTTT	CASNPGASNEKLFF
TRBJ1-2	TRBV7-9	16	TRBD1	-	TGTGCCAGCAGCACCCCGGACAGGGGCAGGAACTATGGCTACACCTTC	CASSTPDRGRNYGYTF
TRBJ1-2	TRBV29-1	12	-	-	TGCAGCGTTGATGGGCGGGGGAATGGCTACACCTTC	CSVDGRGNGYTF
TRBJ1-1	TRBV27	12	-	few	TGTGCCAGCAGTTCTGGACCGACTGAAGCTTTCTTT	CASSSGPTEAFF
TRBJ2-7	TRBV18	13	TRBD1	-	TGTGCCAGCTCACCAGACAGGGTCTACGAGCAGTACTTC	CASSPDRVYEQYF
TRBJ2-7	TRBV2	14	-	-	TGTGCCAGCAGGAGCCCCTCGAGCTCCTACGAGCAGTACTTC	CASRSPSSSYEQYF
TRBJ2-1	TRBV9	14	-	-	TGTGCCAGCAGCGTAGACGCAGGGGCAAAGAAGCAGTTCTTC	CASSVDAGAKKQFF
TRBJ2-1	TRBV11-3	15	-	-	TGTGCCAGCAGCTTGGGGACAATCTCTTACAATGAGCAGTTCTTC	CASSLGTISYNEQFF
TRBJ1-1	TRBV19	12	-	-	TGTGCCAGTAGTCCGGGGCGATCTGAAGCTTTCTTT	CASSPGRSEAFF